A selection of T cell receptor beta chains follows, all from one sample in a study of blood T cells in healthy people across ages. Each CDR3 protein gets one entry after TCRdb re-called the 5' RACE reads with MiXCR. The sample yields approximately 1,000,000 distinct CDR3 sequences, 35% to 40% seen once. Sequencing used blood. These receptors were obtained from a man between 18 and 35 years old in good health. Each CDR3 is given with its conserved first and last residue. A D gene is named only where the DNA matches it firmly. Size is omitted from some rows. Given values are once, few, many or a class for expanded clones.

CDR3 | DNA | D | size | J | V
CASSATLGEGDRQTEAFF | TGTGCCAGCAGCGCTACACTCGGGGAAGGGGACAGGCAGACTGAAGCTTTCTTT | TRBD1 | NA | TRBJ1-1 | TRBV9
CASSQQAGTGGGEQYF | TGTGCCAGCAGCCAACAAGCCGGGACAGGGGGCGGCGAGCAGTACTTC | TRBD1 | NA | TRBJ2-7 | TRBV7-9
CASSQDLPEGIGTDTQYF | TGTGCCAGCAGCCAAGATCTCCCCGAGGGAATCGGCACAGATACGCAGTATTTT | NA | NA | TRBJ2-3 | TRBV3-1
CSVAEQLKETQYF | TGCAGCGTTGCAGAGCAGCTTAAAGAGACCCAGTACTTC | NA | many | TRBJ2-5 | TRBV29-1
CATSLSGNTEAFF | TGCGCCACCAGTTTATCGGGAAACACTGAAGCTTTCTTT | NA | NA | TRBJ1-1 | TRBV27
CASSLGGAGESTEAFF | TGTGCCAGCAGTTTAGGGGGAGCGGGGGAGAGCACTGAAGCTTTCTTT | NA | few | TRBJ1-1 | TRBV12-3/TRBV12-4
CASSQTNWDGYTF | TGTGCCAGCAGCCAGACAAACTGGGATGGCTACACCTTC | NA | NA | TRBJ1-2 | TRBV25-1
CAISGTGLNGYTF | TGTGCCATCAGTGGTACAGGGTTAAATGGCTACACCTTC | NA | few | TRBJ1-2 | TRBV10-3
CASSFVGGSYNEQYF | TGTGCCAGCAGCTTTGTGGGGGGCTCCTACAATGAGCAGTACTTC | NA | NA | TRBJ2-7 | TRBV7-2
CSVRGSQETQYF | TGCAGTGTGCGGGGCTCACAAGAGACCCAGTACTTC | NA | NA | TRBJ2-5 | TRBV20-1
CASSLSSGKDTQYF | TGTGCCAGCAGTTTATCGTCAGGGAAAGATACGCAGTATTTT | NA | few | TRBJ2-3 | TRBV27
CSARVGRGDNEQFF | TGCAGTGCTAGAGTAGGTAGGGGAGACAATGAGCAGTTCTTC | NA | NA | TRBJ2-1 | TRBV20-1
CSARGSTEAFF | TGCAGTGCTAGAGGGTCTACAGAAGCTTTCTTT | NA | few | TRBJ1-1 | TRBV20-1
CASSFVGEAQYF | TGTGCCAGCAGCTTCGTGGGGGAAGCCCAGTACTTC | NA | NA | TRBJ2-7 | TRBV7-9
CASSQDPGTEATNEKLFF | TGCGCCAGCAGCCAAGATCCCGGGACGGAGGCAACTAATGAAAAACTGTTTTTT | NA | NA | TRBJ1-4 | TRBV4-3
CASSYRDTNYGYTF | TGTGCCAGCAGTTACAGGGACACCAACTATGGCTACACCTTC | NA | few | TRBJ1-2 | TRBV6-6
CSARDPSREEQYF | TGCAGTGCTAGAGATCCTAGTCGGGAGGAGCAGTACTTC | TRBD2 | NA | TRBJ2-4 | TRBV20-1